This TCR beta chain came from a study of shared clonotypes between healthy human individuals. Study-wide findings and caveats: Genetic and exposure-history diversity was limited by the small donor number.

The repertoire was sequenced with immunoSEQ multiplex PCR; TCRdb's copy has only in-frame clones and lacks some. The sample yields around 1.9 million clones, just over 90% seen once. Naive CD8 populations comprised CD45RO-negative cells positively selected for CCR7, excluding terminally differentiated effector memory CD45RA+ cells. As concerns this clone: Its matching antigen is unknown.

Germline loops: CDR1 SQVTM, CDR2 ANQGSEA. Trimming removed 4 bases at V and 5 bases at J, with 20 bases between. The CDR3 covers 15 residues. The chain uses TRBV29-1 and TRBJ1-2, with D uncertain. This clonotype was obtained from a man aged 18-30 years in good health. Some clones in this sample may be carry-over from other donors' samples. The specimen sequenced was naive CD8+ T cells from PBMCs. For the CDR3, the DNA is TGCAGCGTTGGAGATAGTTACCGAGGGATGTATGGCTACACCTTC. It yields the protein CSVGDSYRGMYGYTF. The full variable domain, in which reference TRBV29-1 and TRBJ1-2 provide the parts outside the CDR3, is SAVISQKPSRDICQRGTSLTIQCQVDSQVTMMFWYRQQPGQSLTLIATANQGSEATYESGFVIDKFPISRPNLTFSTLTVSNMSPEDSSIYLCSVGDSYRGMYGYTFGSGTRLTVV.